These 3 T cell receptor beta chains came from one sample sequenced in a study of T cells in Graves' hyperthyroidism and ophthalmopathy (dated by TCRdb to between 2018 and 2021). Libraries were made using multiplex PCR. Sequencing was carried out with an Illumina HiSeq 2000. TCR beta CDR3 regions were amplified from RNA transcripts. The first round of RT-PCR for the TCR CDR3 was performed with the HTBI primer set and the Qiagen OneStep RT-PCR kit. TCRdb trimmed public reads at Q25 via fastp, called clones via MiXCR and kept in-frame beta chains. A single entry per CDR3 protein holds the most common genes and DNA from its merged rows. The sample table shows 300,000 to 350,000 distinct CDR3 sequences, and 15% to 20% are seen once. The top ten hold 33% of the sample. Material for sequencing was blood. The source of these receptors is a man aged 25-45 years with Graves' hyperthyroidism.

This clonotype was seen a handful of times. This chain links TRBV30 with TRBJ2-3; D may correspond to TRBD1 or TRBD2 (5 bases each). CDR1 and CDR2 (germline): GTSNPN, SVGIG (reference sequence). V was shortened by 0 bases and J by 11 bases, with 12 bases between the two germline ends. The CDR3 loop spans 12 amino acids. The CDR3 bases are TGTGCCTGGAGTGTGGGACGGGGAGAGCAGTATTTT. This encodes CAWSVGRGEQYF.

This clonotype was recorded at least ten times. This chain connects TRBV7-9 to TRBJ2-7; TRBD1 aligns across 8 bases. Germline values: CDR1 SEHNR, CDR2 FQNEAQ (reference sequence). The CDR3 length is 14 residues. J was trimmed by 7 bases and V by 5 bases; bases with no gene match: 10. CDR3 sequence (DNA): TGTGCCAGCAGCCCTGGCAGGGGGCAAGGGGAGCAGTACTTC. This sequence encodes CASSPGRGQGEQYF.

The V gene is TRBV20-1, the J gene TRBJ2-1; D may be TRBD1 or TRBD2 (6 bases each). CDR1 and CDR2 from the germline V gene are DFQATT and SNEGSKA (reference sequence). The CDR3 runs to 15 residues. V was shortened by 5 bases and J by 2 bases, with 16 bases between the two germline ends. The CDR3 reads CSAQRGGMAYNEQFF. DNA of the CDR3: TGCAGTGCTCAAAGAGGGGGGATGGCCTACAATGAGCAGTTCTTC.